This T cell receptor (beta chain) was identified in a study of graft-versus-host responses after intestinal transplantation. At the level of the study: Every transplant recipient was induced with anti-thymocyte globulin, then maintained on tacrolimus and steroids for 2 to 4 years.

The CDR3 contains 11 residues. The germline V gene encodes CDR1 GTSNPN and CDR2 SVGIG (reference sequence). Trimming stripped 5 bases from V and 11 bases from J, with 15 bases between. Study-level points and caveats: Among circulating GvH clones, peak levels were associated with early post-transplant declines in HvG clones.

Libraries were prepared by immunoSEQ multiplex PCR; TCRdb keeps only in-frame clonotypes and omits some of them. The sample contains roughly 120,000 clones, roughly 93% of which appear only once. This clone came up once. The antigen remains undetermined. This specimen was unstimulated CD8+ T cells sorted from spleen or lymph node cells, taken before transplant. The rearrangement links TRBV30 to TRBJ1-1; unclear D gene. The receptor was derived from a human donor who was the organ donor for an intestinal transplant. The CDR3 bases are TGTGCCTGGGCCGAGGGTTCGTCGGCTTTCTTT. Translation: CAWAEGSSAFF.